This is a list of T cell receptor beta chains from one sample in a study of T-cell memory formation after mild COVID-19. TCRdb ran MiXCR on the 5' RACE reads and lists one entry per CDR3 protein. This table has 250,000 to 350,000 distinct CDR3 sequences, roughly 21% appearing once. What was sequenced was PBMCs or a T cell subset sorted from them (not recorded which). The receptors shown here come from a man aged 18 to 29 who had mild COVID-19 (a few samples of this study predate the infection). Cell type and time point are not known. The conserved cysteine and the conserved F or W are not part of the CDR3 here. Some rows have no size entry. The others give once, few or many, or a class for an expanded clone.

length	size	J	V	CDR3
13	few	TRBJ2-2	TRBV7-2	ASSSSGGGTGELF
12	few	TRBJ2-6	TRBV5-1	ASSWGSGANVLT
14	many	TRBJ2-4	TRBV7-8	ASSFGPPGVGNIQY
15	.	TRBJ2-7	TRBV7-2	ASSSFALQGISYEQY
12	few	TRBJ1-1	TRBV7-2	ASSSRPENTEAF
13	.	TRBJ1-1	TRBV7-2	ASSPWTGGNTEAF
12	.	TRBJ1-2	TRBV4-1	ASSPLGVNYGYT
13	.	TRBJ2-1	TRBV29-1	SGLLAGASYNEQF
12	.	TRBJ2-3	TRBV12-3/TRBV12-4	ASSLVSGGDTQY
13	few	TRBJ1-4	TRBV5-1	ASSFNSFVDEKLF
13	few	TRBJ2-3	TRBV6-4	ASRRLGGSTDTQY
12	few	TRBJ1-1	TRBV5-1	ASSLEQLNTEAF
11	.	TRBJ2-5	TRBV24-1	ATKETAQETQY
15	few	TRBJ2-5	TRBV20-1	SARDYLGSQGKETQY
13	.	TRBJ1-1	TRBV20-1	SARVSGRVNTEAF
18	.	TRBJ2-3	TRBV7-2	ASSLVASGTSGGVKDTQY
10	.	TRBJ1-1	TRBV29-1	SVSRASAEAF
12	many	TRBJ2-7	TRBV5-1	ASSLDSDSYEQY
10	.	TRBJ2-1	TRBV11-2	ASRRVEGEQF
12	.	TRBJ1-1	TRBV5-1	ASGGGARDTEAF
15	.	TRBJ2-2	TRBV6-1	ASKKGVGSLLPGELF
13	.	TRBJ2-3	TRBV12-3/TRBV12-4	ASSFAAGRSDTQY
13	.	TRBJ1-1	TRBV5-1	ASSLWTGGGTEAF
12	many	TRBJ2-2	TRBV27	ASSFRGHTGELF
12	.	TRBJ1-2	TRBV7-9	ASATAPRGLGYT
14	.	TRBJ1-2	TRBV7-9	ASSYGTLPGDYGYT
14	.	TRBJ2-1	TRBV9	ASSPTGTGGYNEQF
13	.	TRBJ2-3	TRBV5-6	ASSFRTGDTDTQY
12	few	TRBJ2-3	TRBV6-2/TRBV6-3	ASRLGRILDTQY
11	few	TRBJ2-5	TRBV5-1	ASSWARQETQY
13	few	TRBJ2-3	TRBV28	ASSLTSGGAGTQY
11	.	TRBJ1-5	TRBV12-3/TRBV12-4	ASRSETFQPQH
14	few	TRBJ2-1	TRBV7-9	ASRRAGGESYNEQF
12	.	TRBJ1-1	TRBV24-1	ATSQGQGYTEAF
12	few	TRBJ1-1	TRBV7-3	ASSFSGESTEAF
13	.	TRBJ2-2	TRBV6-5	ASSYSRDNTGELF